This TCR beta chain was captured by sequencing in a study of T cell responses to AZD1222 COVID-19 vaccine. Per the germline V gene, CDR1 is MNHEY and CDR2 is SVGAGI. The CDR3 consists of 14 residues. The ends lost 6 bases at V and 12 bases at J; junction bases unmatched: 10. This table comes from immunoSEQ multiplex PCR, and its TCRdb copy is limited to in-frame clones, with some not included. This table holds some 150,000 clones, under 95% found once. The V call is TRBV6-5, the J call TRBJ2-1, with 11 bases identical to TRBD1. This sequence was found in an adult in good health. Here the sequenced sample was peripheral blood, taken on day 0 of AZD1222 vaccination. CDR3 nucleotide sequence: TGTGCCAGCAGAACCGGGACAGGGGGAGGCGGGCAGTTCTTC. This sequence encodes CASRTGTGGGGQFF.